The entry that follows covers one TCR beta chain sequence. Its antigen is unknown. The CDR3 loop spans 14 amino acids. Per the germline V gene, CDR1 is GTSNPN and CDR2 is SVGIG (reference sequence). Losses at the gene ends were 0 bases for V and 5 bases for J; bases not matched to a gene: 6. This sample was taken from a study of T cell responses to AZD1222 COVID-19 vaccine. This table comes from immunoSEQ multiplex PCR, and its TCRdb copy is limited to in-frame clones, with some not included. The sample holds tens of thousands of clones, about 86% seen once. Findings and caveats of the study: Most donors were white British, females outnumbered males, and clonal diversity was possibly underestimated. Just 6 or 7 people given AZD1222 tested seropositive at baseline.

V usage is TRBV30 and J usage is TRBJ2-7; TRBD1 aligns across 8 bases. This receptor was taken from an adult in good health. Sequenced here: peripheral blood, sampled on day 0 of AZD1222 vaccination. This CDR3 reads CAWSVSDRVNEQYF. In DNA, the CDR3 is TGTGCCTGGAGTGTATCGGACAGGGTGAACGAGCAGTACTTC. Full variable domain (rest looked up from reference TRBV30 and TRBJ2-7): SQTIHQWPATLVQPVGSPLSLECTVEGTSNPNLYWYRQAAGRGLQLLFYSVGIGQISSEVPQNLSASRPQDRQFILSSKKLLLSDSGFYLCAWSVSDRVNEQYFGPGTRLTVT.